The clone carrying this TCR beta chain has at least ten counts. What it binds is unknown. The data were taken from a study of metastatic and nonmetastatic thyroid tumors. Looking at the study overall: Across peripheral blood and tumor or nodule tissue samples taken from malignant and benign thyroid patients, the repertoires were compared with one another. Notes on the study in general: Across blood and tumor, TCR beta diversity in malignant thyroid tumors was reportedly significantly higher than in benign nodules.

V dropped 7 bases and J dropped 2 bases, with 11 bases sitting between them. The CDR3 extends over 12 amino acids. The germline V gene encodes CDR1 SQVTM and CDR2 ANQGSEA. Not a single patient had been given any form of treatment at any point before undergoing thyroid surgery. Study processing details: The study built a papillary thyroid cancer distant-metastasis classifier from CDR3 differences across clinicopathological groups. TCRdb re-analyzed the PCR reads using MiXCR. TCRdb, not the original authors, processed these V and J calls. The sample includes about 41,000 clones, 25% to 30% of them seen just once.

V gene TRBV29-1 combines with J gene TRBJ1-2; D is possibly TRBD1 (5 bases). The source material was blood. This TCR came from a male donor with papillary thyroid cancer or a benign thyroid nodule (not recorded which). Some clones in this sample may be carry-over from other donors' samples. The CDR3: CSGAGENYGYTF. As DNA, the CDR3 is TGCAGCGGCGCGGGGGAAAACTATGGCTACACCTTC.